The 25 T cell receptor beta chains below come from one sample, sequenced in a study of T cells in localized non-small cell lung cancer. Repertoires were generated with immunoSEQ multiplex PCR, while TCRdb's copy carries only in-frame clones and drops some. The sample carries about 3,400 clones, about 22% recorded once. Source: lung tumor tissue, taken before any cancer treatment. The receptor source for this set is a woman aged 40 to 75 with stage I lung adenocarcinoma.

The chain combines TRBV18 with TRBJ1-3; TRBD1 might be the D (5 bases). V dropped 1 base and J dropped 2 bases, with 6 bases sitting between them. The CDR3 is 14 residues long. CDR1 and CDR2 from the germline V gene are KGHSH and LQKENI. The CDR3 here is CASSPQGTGNTIYF. As DNA, the CDR3 is TGTGCCAGCTCACCACAGGGGACTGGAAACACCATATATTTT.

The chain combines TRBV18 with TRBJ2-5, with TRBD2 as a possible D gene (5 bases). Trimming cost V 5 bases and J 5 bases, with 9 bases left between them. Germline V gene sequence: CDR1 KGHSH, CDR2 LQKENI. The CDR3 extends over 12 amino acids. The CDR3 DNA follows: TGTGCCAGCTCATCGGCGGGTGAGACCCAGTACTTC. This gives the protein CASSSAGETQYF.

This clone was seen only a few times. The J gene is TRBJ2-7, the V gene TRBV9; 8 bases are shared with TRBD2. The CDR3 is 15 amino acids. V was pared by 5 bases and J by 7 bases, with 14 bases of the junction left unmatched. Germline lookup yields CDR1 SGDLS and CDR2 YYNGEE. The CDR3 reads CASSELGTRRQEQYF. In DNA, the CDR3 is TGTGCCAGCAGTGAACTTGGGACTAGGAGGCAAGAGCAGTACTTC.

This clone was recorded a few times. The rearrangement joins TRBV5-1 to TRBJ2-7, with D unclear. The germline CDR1 and CDR2 sequences are SGHRS and YFSETQ. The CDR3 sequence is 16 residues long. The ends were cut back, 5 bases at V and 3 bases at J, with 21 bases in the middle. CDR3 residues: CASSKELGLLRYEQYF. The CDR3 DNA reads TGCGCCAGCAGTAAAGAGCTCGGCTTACTACGCTACGAGCAGTACTTC.

There are a few counts of this clone. The CDR3 DNA is TGTGCCAGCTCACCATCCGTGACCGCGAAGGAAAAACTGTTTTTT. Protein product: CASSPSVTAKEKLFF. The V and J genes are TRBV18 and TRBJ1-4; D not resolved. The CDR3 loop spans 15 amino acids. Germline assignment: CDR1 KGHSH and CDR2 LQKENI. V lost 2 bases and J lost 8, with 15 bases in between.

This clone is termed medium-sized. The V call is TRBV6-8, the J call TRBJ2-7, with 8 bases aligning to TRBD2. CDR1 is MNHGY, CDR2 SAAAGT, per germline. The J segment lost 6 bases and the V segment lost 0 bases, leaving 4 bases of the junction unmatched. This CDR3 is 14 amino acids long. The CDR3 protein is CASSYSGGASEQYF. The CDR3 coding sequence is TGTGCCAGCAGTTACTCCGGGGGGGCCTCCGAGCAGTACTTC.

This clone was picked up a small number of times. The chain combines TRBV4-1 with TRBJ1-4; TRBD1 might be the D (6 bases). Looked up from germline, CDR1 is MGHRA and CDR2 is YSYEKL. Trimming left V 6 bases short and J 4 bases short, with 24 bases between. The CDR3 is 18 amino acids. The CDR3 DNA reads TGCGCCAGCAGGCCGCACATATCCCGCACAGGGAGTAATGAAAAACTGTTTTTT. Encoded protein: CASRPHISRTGSNEKLFF.

The chain has TRBV6-1 and TRBJ2-1; 8 bases are a match to TRBD1. The CDR3 has 15 residues. Trimming at V came to 1 base and at J to 3 bases, leaving 2 bases not matched to a gene. CDR1 and CDR2 from the germline V gene are MNHNS and SASEGT. CDR3 sequence: CASSEGTGFYNEQFF. CDR3 sequence (DNA): TGTGCCAGCAGTGAAGGGACAGGGTTCTACAATGAGCAGTTCTTC.

This clone occurred once. This sequence joins TRBV29-1 and TRBJ1-5, with D possibly being TRBD1 (5 bases). The CDR3 runs to 16 residues. The V gene's germline CDR1 is SQVTM and CDR2 ANQGSEA. The CDR3 here is CPRHRRGPGGNQPQHF. In DNA form, the CDR3 reads TGCCCGCGTCATCGCCGGGGCCCCGGGGGCAATCAGCCCCAGCATTTT.

The gene calls are TRBV5-1 and TRBJ2-1; D remains unclear. Germline V gene data show CDR1 as SGHRS and CDR2 as YFSETQ. CDR3 size: 14 residues. V was shortened by 0 bases and J by 6 bases, with 10 bases between the two germline ends. The chain's CDR3 is CASSLATDPNEQFF. CDR3 nucleotide sequence: TGCGCCAGCAGCTTGGCCACTGACCCCAATGAGCAGTTCTTC.

V is TRBV29-1 and J is TRBJ1-1, with TRBD1 matching 8 bases. The V segment lost 7 bases and the J segment 2 bases; nucleotides outside the gene matches: 15. This CDR3 spans 16 amino acids. CDR1 is SQVTM, CDR2 ANQGSEA, per germline. CDR3 coding DNA: TGCAGCGCCGCCGATGGGACAGGCCATTCCAACACTGAAGCTTTCTTT. Residues: CSAADGTGHSNTEAFF.

The gene calls are TRBV5-1 and TRBJ2-1, with D maybe TRBD1 (6 bases). The CDR3 is made up of 15 amino acids. The V gene's germline CDR1 is SGHRS and CDR2 YFSETQ. Trimming stripped 2 bases from V and 2 bases from J, with 11 bases between. Here the CDR3 reads CASSFRGPAYNEQFF. The DNA of the CDR3 is TGCGCCAGCAGCTTCAGGGGTCCGGCCTACAATGAGCAGTTCTTC.

V and J are TRBV6-8 and TRBJ1-4; D is possibly TRBD1 (5 bases). This CDR3 has 15 amino acids. Germline CDR1 is MNHGY and CDR2 is SAAAGT. V was cut by 6 bases and J by 7 bases, with 18 bases left in between. The CDR3 DNA follows: TGTGCCAGCAGCCCGAAGAGGGGCATGGTTGAAAAACTGTTTTTT. As protein: CASSPKRGMVEKLFF.

The chain uses TRBV5-1 and TRBJ2-2; tentatively, D is TRBD2 (5 bases). This CDR3 is 16 amino acids long. V gave up 4 bases and J gave up 6 bases, with 19 bases separating them. Germline V gives CDR1 SGHRS, CDR2 YFSETQ. CDR3 bases: TGCGCCAGCAGCCGTAAAGAATCCGCCGGGGCCGGGGAGCTGTTTTTT. Its protein is CASSRKESAGAGELFF.

This clone was seen a few times. The junction shows a germline mismatch at one end, possibly a read error. V and J are TRBV6-8 and TRBJ1-6, with a possible D match to TRBD1 (5 bases). The CDR3 extends over 14 amino acids. Germline lookup yields CDR1 MNHGY and CDR2 SAAAGT. CDR3 sequence (DNA): TGTGCCATCAGTCCCGGGGGAAATAATTCACCCCTCCACTTT. This gives the protein CAISPGGNNSPLHF.

This clone occurred a few times. The chain joins TRBV11-3 to TRBJ2-7, with 10 positions matching TRBD1. Germline V gives CDR1 SGHNT, CDR2 YENEEA. V shed 5 bases and J 7 bases; nucleotides not matched to a gene: 8. There are 14 residues in the CDR3. CDR3: CASSRRQGAGEQYF. The CDR3 nucleotides are TGTGCCAGCAGCCGAAGACAGGGGGCGGGAGAGCAGTACTTC.

This clone was seen a handful of times. This sequence joins TRBV18 and TRBJ2-3; D remains unclear. V gave up 6 bases and J gave up 5 bases, with 18 bases separating them. CDR3 size: 15 residues. Germline V gives CDR1 KGHSH, CDR2 LQKENI. The CDR3 here is CASSQLSPNRDTQYF. The CDR3 DNA reads TGTGCCAGCTCCCAACTCTCCCCGAACAGAGATACGCAGTATTTT. Using reference TRBV18 and TRBJ2-3 for the parts outside the CDR3, the full variable domain is NAGVMQNPRHLVRRRGQEARLRCSPMKGHSHVYWYRQLPEEGLKFMVYLQKENIIDESGMPKERFSAEFPKEGPSILRIQQVVRGDSAAYFCASSQLSPNRDTQYFGPGTRLTVL.

The rearrangement uses TRBV29-1 and TRBJ1-2; TRBD1 might be the D (5 bases). The CDR3 runs 13 residues. The V end was cut by 4 bases, the J end by 3 bases, with 12 bases between. CDR1 is SQVTM and CDR2 is ANQGSEA in the germline V gene. CDR3 residues: CSVASGSHYGYTF. CDR3 in DNA: TGCAGCGTTGCCTCAGGGTCCCACTATGGCTACACCTTC.

CDR3 DNA sequence: TGTGCCAGCAGTTACTCAGGACTTCGCTCCTACGAGCAGTACTTC. It translates to CASSYSGLRSYEQYF. The rearrangement links TRBV6-8 to TRBJ2-7; D is perhaps TRBD2 (5 bases). This CDR3 contains 15 residues. Germline CDR1 reads MNHGY; CDR2 reads SAAAGT. V shed 0 bases and J shed 0 bases, with 9 bases lying between them.

By share, this clone ranks as medium-sized. The genes are TRBV9 and TRBJ1-2; TRBD1 might be the D (5 bases). Germline V lookup: CDR1 SGDLS, CDR2 YYNGEE. Trimming left V 0 bases short and J 1 base short, with 13 bases between. This CDR3 contains 16 residues. In nucleotides, the CDR3 is TGTGCCAGCAGCGTAGATTCGTGGGGGTATAACTATGGCTACACCTTC. Its protein is CASSVDSWGYNYGYTF.

This clone was seen more than once but under ten times. This chain uses TRBV11-3 with TRBJ1-1; TRBD1 matches at 8 bases. J lost 3 bases, V lost 5 bases, and 8 bases had no gene match. Germline V gene lookup returns CDR1 SGHNT and CDR2 YENEEA. This CDR3 comprises 15 residues. The CDR3 sequence is CASSPLRQGYTEAFF. For the CDR3, the DNA is TGTGCCAGCAGCCCCTTAAGACAGGGGTACACTGAAGCTTTCTTT. Full variable domain (rest looked up from reference TRBV11-3 and TRBJ1-1): EAGVVQSPRYKIIEKKQPVAFWCNPISGHNTLYWYLQNLGQGPELLIRYENEEAVDDSQLPKDRFSAERLKGVDSTLKIQPAELGDSAVYLCASSPLRQGYTEAFFGQGTRLTVV.

The CDR3 protein is CASSPTGGWVYGYTF. The DNA of the CDR3 is TGTGCCAGCAGCCCGACAGGGGGCTGGGTCTATGGCTACACCTTC. V and J are TRBV11-3 and TRBJ1-2; 10 nucleotides agree with TRBD1. The germline CDR1 and CDR2 sequences are SGHNT and YENEEA. The V gene end was trimmed by 5 bases and the J gene end by 4 bases; junction bases not matched to a gene: 7. This CDR3 is 15 amino acids long.

The chain joins TRBV18 to TRBJ1-2; D possibly corresponds to TRBD1 (5 bases). Germline V gene sequence: CDR1 KGHSH, CDR2 LQKENI. Trimming took 3 bases from V and 2 from J, leaving 13 bases between them. The CDR3 spans 15 residues. The CDR3 DNA reads TGTGCCAGCTCACCTCAACGGGACTTCAACTATGGCTACACCTTC. This sequence encodes CASSPQRDFNYGYTF.

CDR3 amino acids: CASRQGTVPEAFF. DNA for the CDR3: TGTGCCAGCAGACAGGGGACGGTCCCTGAAGCTTTCTTT. V usage is TRBV9 and J usage is TRBJ1-1; TRBD1 matches 7 bases. Germline CDR1 SGDLS, CDR2 YYNGEE. The CDR3 is 13 residues long. The trim removed 5 bases at V and 6 bases at J, leaving 7 bases unmatched. The full variable domain, completed using reference TRBV9 and TRBJ1-1, is DSGVTQTPKHLITATGQRVTLRCSPRSGDLSVYWYQQSLDQGLQFLIQYYNGEERAKGNILERFSAQQFPDLHSELNLSSLELGDSALYFCASRQGTVPEAFFGQGTRLTVV.

V is TRBV1 and J is TRBJ1-1. TRBV1 is shown as a pseudogene. The CDR3 contains 13 residues. The CDR3 sequence is CASSPRLPGQAFF. CDR3 DNA sequence: TGCGCCAGCAGCCCCCGGTTACCCGGGCAAGCTTTCTTT.